A single sample gave rise to the 27 T cell receptor beta chains below, sequenced in a study of regulatory T cells in long-lasting Graves disease. Time point meaning: newly diagnosed GD, antithyroid drugs for less than 3 months. With RNA extracted from PBMCs as input, the TCR library was made. According to the study, TCR beta libraries were built with iRepertoire HTBI primers and CDR3-region Arm-PCR. TCRdb recomputed calls from the multiplex PCR reads with MiXCR, one row per CDR3 protein. The sample contains about 530,000 distinct CDR3 sequences, approximately 16% of which appear only once. These records were also assigned to another study, of T cells in Graves' hyperthyroidism and ophthalmopathy.

The sequencing used peripheral blood mononuclear cells (PBMCs), collected at new diagnosis, from a patient treated with antithyroid drugs. These receptors all stem from a middle-aged woman with Graves disease.

This chain joins TRBV20-1 and TRBJ1-1; D is unresolved. The CDR3 consists of 14 residues. Germline V lookup: CDR1 DFQATT, CDR2 SNEGSKA (reference sequence). V was clipped by 2 bases and J by 1 base, with 11 bases between them. Here the CDR3 DNA reads TGCAGTGCTAGACTCCACGCCCAGAACACTGAAGCTTTCTTT. Translating gives CSARLHAQNTEAFF.

The sample holds a few counts of this clonotype. The chain has TRBV11-3 and TRBJ2-7, with D unresolved. The CDR3 loop spans 12 amino acids. CDR1 is SGHNT, CDR2 YENEEA, per germline. V was trimmed by 8 bases and J by 5 bases, leaving 13 bases between them. CDR3 coding DNA: TGTGCCAGCCAGCCGCGGTCCCACGAGCAGTACTTC. It translates to CASQPRSHEQYF.

This sequence joins TRBV19 and TRBJ1-5; TRBD1 is a possible D gene (5 bases). The germline V and J ends were trimmed by 10 bases and 8 bases, with 12 bases remaining between them. The CDR3 length is 11 residues. Per the germline V gene, CDR1 is LNHDA and CDR2 is SQIVND (reference sequence). CDR3 in amino acids: CATGGSEPQHF. Written as DNA, the CDR3 is TGTGCCACCGGGGGGTCTGAGCCCCAGCATTTT.

The chain is built from TRBV12-3 or TRBV12-4 and TRBJ2-7, with D possibly being TRBD1 or TRBD2 (6 bases each). This CDR3 has 14 amino acids. V gave up 0 bases and J gave up 5 bases, with 11 bases separating them. The chain's CDR3 is CASSLAQGGNEQYF. The CDR3 coding sequence is TGTGCCAGCAGTTTAGCGCAAGGGGGGAACGAGCAGTACTTC.

With regard to this clonotype: This may come from a read error, since a much larger clone is one base off. This chain links TRBV27 with TRBJ2-2; D is unclear. CDR1 MNHEY and CDR2 SMNVEV come from the germline V gene (reference sequence). The ends were cut back, 1 base at V and 3 bases at J, with 15 bases in the middle. CDR3 length: 17 residues. The CDR3 DNA is TGTGCCAGCAGTTTATATATTAGGTGCCAGTACACCGGGGAGCTGTTTTTT. Residues: CASSLYIRCQYTGELFF.

The V gene is TRBV7-9, the J gene TRBJ1-3; possible D gene TRBD1, 6 bases. V was pared by 3 bases and J by 0 bases, with 18 bases between. This CDR3 comprises 18 residues. Per germline, CDR1 SEHNR and CDR2 FQNEAQ (reference sequence). CDR3 in amino acids: CASSLYSFRGDSGNTIYF. The CDR3 DNA reads as TGTGCCAGCAGCTTGTACAGCTTCAGGGGCGACTCTGGAAACACCATATATTTT.

This clonotype appeared many times. This chain connects TRBV5-8 to TRBJ1-3; maybe TRBD1 (5 bases). Per the germline V gene, CDR1 is SGHTS and CDR2 is YDEGEE. V was trimmed by 4 bases and J by 6 bases, leaving 14 bases between them. This CDR3 is built from 14 residues. CDR3 in DNA: TGTGCCAGCAGCCCGGGGCAGGGCATAAACACCATATATTTT. Amino acid sequence: CASSPGQGINTIYF.

There are many counts of this clonotype. The V and J genes are TRBV3-1 and TRBJ2-1; D gene uncertain. Germline V gene sequence: CDR1 LGHDT, CDR2 YNNKEL (reference sequence). The CDR3 totals 12 residues. V was cut by 2 bases and J by 11 bases, with 10 bases left in between. The CDR3 reads CASSQIETQQFF. CDR3 nucleotide sequence: TGTGCCAGCAGCCAAATTGAGACCCAGCAGTTCTTC.

This clonotype was recorded at least ten times. This chain joins TRBV5-5 and TRBJ1-2; D is unclear. Germline loops: CDR1 SGHKS, CDR2 YYEKEE (reference sequence). The CDR3 has 13 residues. Trimming left V 4 bases short and J 7 bases short, with 14 bases between. CDR3 DNA: TGTGCCAGCAGCCTGGGCTTGGGGAGTGGCTACACCTTC. It codes for CASSLGLGSGYTF.

Only a few counts were recorded for this clonotype. The rearrangement uses TRBV20-1 and TRBJ2-1, with 12 bases lining up with TRBD2. The junction had 2 bases not matched to a gene; V was cut back by 5 bases and J by 0 bases. CDR1 DFQATT and CDR2 SNEGSKA come from the germline V gene (reference sequence). CDR3 length equals 15 residues. CDR3 sequence reads: CSAGLAGLSYNEQFF. CDR3 nucleotides: TGCAGTGCTGGACTAGCGGGGCTCTCCTACAATGAGCAGTTCTTC.

This clonotype was found a few times. CDR3 coding DNA: TGTGCCAGCAGTTGCGAGAGGGACGTAAATCTTTACGAGCAGTACTTC. Translating it yields CASSCERDVNLYEQYF. The chain recombines TRBV27 with TRBJ2-7, with D perhaps given as TRBD1 or TRBD2 (5 bases each). V was shortened by 4 bases and J by 4 bases, with 20 bases between the two germline ends. The CDR3 has 16 amino acids. Germline V lookup: CDR1 MNHEY, CDR2 SMNVEV (reference sequence).

The chain joins TRBV19 to TRBJ1-3; D is uncertain. Germline V gives CDR1 LNHDA, CDR2 SQIVND (reference sequence). The CDR3 length is 14 residues. Trimming stripped 6 bases from V and 3 bases from J, with 12 bases between. CDR3 sequence: CASRMGGLGNTIYF. CDR3 bases: TGTGCCAGTAGAATGGGCGGACTTGGAAACACCATATATTTT. Full variable domain (missing parts from reference TRBV19 and TRBJ1-3): DGGITQSPKYLFRKEGQNVTLSCEQNLNHDAMYWYRQDPGQGLRLIYYSQIVNDFQKGDIAEGYSVSREKKESFPLTVTSAQKNPTAFYLCASRMGGLGNTIYFGEGSWLTVV.

This clonotype has a handful of counts. The chain has TRBV27 and TRBJ2-2; D possibly uses TRBD1 or TRBD2 (5 bases each). CDR1 and CDR2 from the germline V gene are MNHEY and SMNVEV (reference sequence). The CDR3 runs to 14 residues. The ends were cut back, 8 bases at V and 4 bases at J, with 14 bases in the middle. The DNA for the CDR3 is TGTGCCAGCGGGAGAGGGGTGGGCACCGGGGAGCTGTTTTTT. Translation: CASGRGVGTGELFF.

This clonotype has at least ten counts. V gene TRBV2 combines with J gene TRBJ1-2, with unresolved D. Trimming cost V 4 bases and J 2 bases, with 8 bases left between them. The CDR3 length is 13 residues. Germline V lookup: CDR1 SNHLY, CDR2 FYNNEI. Written as DNA, the CDR3 is TGTGCCAGCAGTGTCAAGGAAAACTATGGCTACACCTTC. Amino acid sequence: CASSVKENYGYTF.

This clonotype showed up many times. The CDR3 loop reads CASTGQGNIQYF. The CDR3 DNA reads as TGTGCCAGCACCGGACAGGGGAACATTCAGTACTTC. J is TRBJ2-4 and V is TRBV2, with TRBD1 matching over 9 bases. Germline assignment: CDR1 SNHLY and CDR2 FYNNEI. The CDR3 has 12 amino acids. V lost 7 bases to trimming and J lost 7 bases; unmatched junction nucleotides: 2. Drawing the rest from reference TRBV2 and TRBJ2-4, the complete variable domain is EPEVTQTPSHQVTQMGQEVILRCVPISNHLYFYWYRQILGQKVEFLVSFYNNEISEKSEIFDDQFSVERPDGSNFTLKIRSTKLEDSAMYFCASTGQGNIQYFGAGTRLSVL.

In this sample, this clonotype turned up many times. The genes are TRBV2 and TRBJ2-1, with a weak D call TRBD1 (5 bases). The J call is doubtful: the DNA matches TRBJ2-5 better. This CDR3 comprises 13 residues. Germline V gene lookup returns CDR1 SNHLY and CDR2 FYNNEI. CDR3 residues: CASKDSRGKTQYF. Here the CDR3 DNA reads TGTGCCAGCAAAGACAGTCGCGGCAAGACCCAGTACTTC.

This clonotype was observed at least ten times. This chain connects TRBV2 to TRBJ2-1; possibly TRBD1 for D (5 bases). Deletions cut 8 bases from V and 7 bases from J, with 12 bases between. Germline-derived CDR1 and CDR2 are SNHLY and FYNNEI. CDR3 length: 12 amino acids. CDR3 sequence reads: CASLTGANEQFF. For the CDR3, the DNA is TGTGCCAGCTTGACTGGGGCTAATGAGCAGTTCTTC.

This clonotype has ten or more counts. The chain joins TRBV5-1 to TRBJ1-1; D is possibly TRBD1 (6 bases). The germline gives CDR1 SGHRS, CDR2 YFSETQ. The CDR3 contains 14 residues. Trimming shortened V by 6 bases and J by 2 bases, and 14 bases separated the two germline ends. The CDR3: CASISSGTNTEAFF. The CDR3 region has the DNA TGCGCCAGCATATCATCCGGGACAAACACTGAAGCTTTCTTT.

There are many counts of this clonotype. Its ends do not fully match the called genes, so a read error is possible. The J gene is TRBJ2-1, the V gene TRBV5-1; D possibly corresponds to TRBD2 (6 bases). Germline V gives CDR1 SGHRS, CDR2 YFSETQ. The CDR3 spans 14 residues. In nucleotides, the CDR3 is TGTGCCAGCAGCTTGGGGGGCTCCTACAATGAGCAGTTCTTC. The encoded protein is CASSLGGSYNEQFF.

The chain combines TRBV6-1 with TRBJ2-2, with 8 bases fitting TRBD2. The length of the CDR3 is 17 residues. The J segment lost 5 bases and the V segment lost 5 bases, leaving 13 bases of the junction unmatched. The germline CDR1 and CDR2 sequences are MNHNS and SASEGT. CDR3 in DNA: TGTGCCAGCAGTCTAATCCGGGGGGGGCTCGGAACCGGGGAGCTGTTTTTT. It specifies CASSLIRGGLGTGELFF.

The chain has TRBV6-1 and TRBJ2-7; possibly TRBD1 for D (5 bases). CDR1 is MNHNS, CDR2 SASEGT, per germline. Trimming stripped 7 bases from V and 4 bases from J, with 8 bases between. CDR3 size: 11 residues. The CDR3 here is CASNQGYEQYF. For the CDR3, the DNA is TGTGCCAGCAACCAGGGTTACGAGCAGTACTTC.

This clonotype was detected only a few times. Mismatch with germline at one junction end may stem from a read error. V and J are TRBV6-2 or TRBV6-3 and TRBJ2-2; D gene unclear. In germline, CDR1 is MNHEY, CDR2 SVGEGT. The CDR3 length is 12 residues. The CDR3: CAGSLTTGELFF. In nucleotides, the CDR3 is TGTGCCGGCAGCCTAACCACCGGGGAGCTGTTTTTT.

In its sample, this clonotype was seen many times. The chain carries TRBV3-1 and TRBJ2-1; D gene ambiguous. CDR3 length equals 14 residues. The ends were cut back, 1 base at V and 10 bases at J, with 14 bases in the middle. CDR1 is LGHDT, CDR2 YNNKEL, per germline (reference sequence). The CDR3 region is CASSQVEERSEQFF. In nucleotides, the CDR3 is TGTGCCAGCAGCCAAGTTGAGGAGCGATCAGAGCAGTTCTTC.

Note on this clonotype: Being one base from a much bigger clone, this may be a read error. The rearrangement joins TRBV28 to TRBJ1-4; TRBD1 might be the D (5 bases). V dropped 11 bases and J dropped 5 bases, with 27 bases sitting between them. In germline, CDR1 is MDHEN, CDR2 SYDVKM. The CDR3 consists of 17 residues. The CDR3 here is CAGGGFISGAANEKLFF. The CDR3 nucleotides are TGTGCCGGCGGCGGTTTTATCAGCGGGGCAGCCAATGAAAAACTGTTTTTT.

This clonotype was seen at least ten times. V gene TRBV28 combines with J gene TRBJ1-2; TRBD1 aligns across 7 bases. The CDR3 runs to 15 residues. The junction had 6 bases not matched to a gene; V was cut back by 5 bases and J by 0 bases. CDR1 and CDR2 from the germline V gene are MDHEN and SYDVKM. The CDR3 DNA sequence: TGTGCCAGCAGTAGGGGGCGCACAACTAACTATGGCTACACCTTC. This translates into CASSRGRTTNYGYTF.

On this clonotype itself: This may arise from a read error, as a much more abundant clone is one base away. The chain carries TRBV2 and TRBJ2-7; 8 nucleotides line up with TRBD2. CDR1 SNHLY and CDR2 FYNNEI come from the germline V gene. The CDR3 runs to 14 residues. The V segment lost 6 bases and the J segment 3 bases; nucleotides outside the gene matches: 7. CDR3 region: CASSPSGLVYEQYF. In nucleotides, the CDR3 is TGTGCCAGCAGCCCATCGGGACTAGTCTACGAGCAGTACTTC. Supplemented by reference TRBV2 and TRBJ2-7, the full variable domain reads EPEVTQTPSHQVTQMGQEVILRCVPISNHLYFYWYRQILGQKVEFLVSFYNNEISEKSEIFDDQFSVERPDGSNFTLKIRSTKLEDSAMYFCASSPSGLVYEQYFGPGTRLTVT.

This chain links TRBV5-8 with TRBJ2-7, with 12 bases lining up with TRBD2. The CDR3 is made up of 15 amino acids. Trimming cost V 7 bases and J 1 base; bases outside gene matches: 6. Germline V gene lookup returns CDR1 SGHTS and CDR2 YDEGEE. The CDR3 coding sequence is TGTGCCAGCGTTATGACTAGCGGGGGTTCCTACGAGCAGTACTTC. Residues: CASVMTSGGSYEQYF. The variable domain in full, with the rest retrieved from reference TRBV5-8 and TRBJ2-7, is EAGVTQSPTHLIKTRGQQATLRCSPISGHTSVYWYQQALGLGLQFLLWYDEGEERNRGNFPPRFSGRQFPNYSSELNVNALELEDSALYLCASVMTSGGSYEQYFGPGTRLTVT.